Below, 26 T cell receptor beta chains from the same sample are listed, as sequenced in a study of preoperative IRX-2 immunotherapy in early breast cancer. The repertoire was sequenced with immunoSEQ multiplex PCR; TCRdb's copy has only in-frame clones and lacks some. Here the sample spans around 28,000 clones, more than 65% being singletons. Treatment specified: preoperative locoregional IRX-2 cytokine immunotherapy. Material: lymph node tissue, obtained before IRX-2 immunotherapy. These receptors were obtained from a human donor with breast cancer.

The chain uses TRBV29-1 and TRBJ2-2; D possibly matches TRBD1 or TRBD2 (5 bases each). Trimming removed 7 bases from V and 0 bases from J, with 15 bases in between. From germline, CDR1 is SQVTM and CDR2 ANQGSEA. The CDR3 sequence is 15 residues long. The CDR3 DNA is TGCAGCGCTAAGGGACCCACTCCGAACACCGGGGAGCTGTTTTTT. Its protein product is CSAKGPTPNTGELFF.

V is TRBV5-1 and J is TRBJ2-7; weak D call: TRBD1 (6 bases). This CDR3 spans 16 amino acids. V shed 4 bases and J shed 2 bases, with 19 bases lying between them. Germline CDR1 is SGHRS and CDR2 is YFSETQ. The CDR3 protein is CASSPALNREAYEQYF. The CDR3 bases are TGCGCCAGCAGCCCCGCCCTAAACAGGGAAGCCTACGAGCAGTACTTC. The variable domain in full, with the rest retrieved from reference TRBV5-1 and TRBJ2-7, is KAGVTQTPRYLIKTRGQQVTLSCSPISGHRSVSWYQQTPGQGLQFLFEYFSETQRNKGNFPGRFSGRQFSNSRSEMNVSTLELGDSALYLCASSPALNREAYEQYFGPGTRLTVT.

The rearrangement links TRBV10-2 to TRBJ1-2, with D unresolved. Between the trimmed V and J ends, which lost 2 bases and 8 bases, there was a span of 12 bases. The CDR3 spans 13 residues. Germline V lookup: CDR1 WSHSY, CDR2 SAAADI. CDR3 DNA: TGCGCCAGCAGTGAGCGGGGATCTGCGGGCTACACCTTC. Its translation: CASSERGSAGYTF.

V gene TRBV6-8 combines with J gene TRBJ2-7; the match to TRBD1 covers 10 bases. Germline assignment: CDR1 MNHGY and CDR2 SAAAGT. The CDR3 is 15 residues long. Trimming took 2 bases from V and 3 from J; bases not matched to a gene: 4. This CDR3 reads CASSYRGQGSYEQYF. Written as DNA, the CDR3 is TGTGCCAGCAGTTACCGGGGACAGGGGAGCTACGAGCAGTACTTC.

This chain uses TRBV6-8 with TRBJ1-2; perhaps TRBD1 as D (6 bases). V dropped 6 bases and J dropped 5 bases, with 10 bases sitting between them. The CDR3 is 12 residues long. Germline V lookup: CDR1 MNHGY, CDR2 SAAAGT. CDR3 amino acids: CASRRQVYGYTF. The CDR3 DNA reads TGTGCCAGCAGGAGACAGGTGTATGGCTACACCTTC.

The genes are TRBV5-1 and TRBJ2-2, with D uncertain. V lost 5 bases, J lost 3 bases, and 11 bases lay in between. CDR3 length equals 14 residues. CDR1 SGHRS and CDR2 YFSETQ come from the germline V gene. Here the CDR3 reads CASSPLSDTGELFF. In DNA, the CDR3 is TGCGCCAGCAGTCCTCTCAGTGACACCGGGGAGCTGTTTTTT.

This clone was seen a few times. V is TRBV6-8 and J is TRBJ1-5; D uncertain. V was clipped by 8 bases and J by 4 bases, with 15 bases between them. The CDR3 contains 14 residues. Germline V gene sequence: CDR1 MNHGY, CDR2 SAAAGT. CDR3 coding DNA: TGTGCCAGCGGCCGATGGCAGAGAAATCAGCCCCAGCATTTT. This encodes CASGRWQRNQPQHF.

The J gene is TRBJ2-7, the V gene TRBV6-8; D is possibly TRBD1 (5 bases). Germline CDR1 and CDR2: MNHGY and SAAAGT. The V end was cut by 7 bases, the J end by 4 bases, with 11 bases between. This CDR3 contains 12 residues. CDR3 protein: CASTLDSYEQYF. CDR3 nucleotides: TGTGCCAGCACCCTAGACAGTTACGAGCAGTACTTC.

The chain carries TRBV15 and TRBJ1-5; no clear D gene. From germline, CDR1 is LNHNV and CDR2 YYDKDF (reference sequence). The length of the CDR3 is 18 residues. Trimming left V 4 bases short and J 2 bases short, with 21 bases between. CDR3 in amino acids: CATSKRSPGMRGNQPQHF. The CDR3 DNA follows: TGTGCCACCAGCAAACGAAGCCCGGGGATGCGGGGCAATCAGCCCCAGCATTTT.

This clone has a handful of counts. The J gene is TRBJ1-2, the V gene TRBV6-8; weak D call: TRBD1 (6 bases). The CDR3 sequence is 13 residues long. Germline V gene data show CDR1 as MNHGY and CDR2 as SAAAGT. V was cut by 6 bases and J by 7 bases, with 15 bases left in between. The CDR3: CASRRQAMGGYTF. CDR3 coding DNA: TGTGCCAGCAGAAGACAGGCCATGGGTGGCTACACCTTC.

The rearrangement joins TRBV19 to TRBJ2-1; D is ambiguous. The V end lost 6 bases, the J end lost 0 bases, and 9 bases lay between the germline ends. CDR1 and CDR2 (germline): LNHDA, SQIVND (reference sequence). The CDR3 runs to 14 residues. CDR3 DNA sequence: TGTGCCAGTAGAGGTTCGAGCTCCTACAATGAGCAGTTCTTC. This sequence encodes CASRGSSSYNEQFF.

In this sample, this clone turned up a few times. This chain links TRBV1 with TRBJ1-1; TRBD1 is the table's D call, not checked against the DNA. TRBV1 is termed a pseudogene. The CDR3 runs to 15 residues. In nucleotides, the CDR3 is TGCGCCAGCAGCCACCCGGGACAGGGCGGGACTGAAGCTTTCTTT. Its protein product is CASSHPGQGGTEAFF.

The rearrangement links TRBV6-8 to TRBJ1-1, with 8 positions matching TRBD1. V dropped 4 bases and J dropped 4; count of bases not matched to a gene: 8. The germline gives CDR1 MNHGY, CDR2 SAAAGT. The CDR3 extends over 15 amino acids. The CDR3 spells CASSSAPDRATEAFF. The CDR3 nucleotides read TGTGCCAGCAGTTCGGCCCCGGACAGGGCCACTGAAGCTTTCTTT.

A few counts support this clone. DNA for the CDR3: TGTGCCAGCAGATACTGGACAGGGAGTTCACCCCTCCACTTT. It encodes CASRYWTGSSPLHF. V usage is TRBV11-3 and J usage is TRBJ1-6, with 8 positions matching TRBD1. CDR1 SGHNT and CDR2 YENEEA come from the germline V gene. Trimming at V came to 6 bases and at J to 9 bases, leaving 7 bases not matched to a gene. CDR3 size: 14 residues.

In this sample, this clone turned up once. The chain has TRBV18 and TRBJ2-3; D might be TRBD2 (6 bases). Germline CDR1 and CDR2: KGHSH and LQKENI. This CDR3 is built from 15 residues. Trimming took 3 bases from V and 4 from J, leaving 14 bases between them. The CDR3, as DNA: TGTGCCAGCTCACCTGAAACTAGCCGACCAGATACGCAGTATTTT. This sequence encodes CASSPETSRPDTQYF.

The chain joins TRBV6-8 to TRBJ1-1; D gene uncertain. The CDR3 has 15 residues. Trimming cost V 7 bases and J 3 bases, with 18 bases left between them. Germline V gene sequence: CDR1 MNHGY, CDR2 SAAAGT. This CDR3 reads CASTEDIEFYTEAFF. The CDR3 coding sequence is TGTGCCAGCACCGAAGACATAGAATTTTACACTGAAGCTTTCTTT.

The V gene is TRBV11-3, the J gene TRBJ1-1; the D gene is possibly TRBD1 (5 bases). Germline-derived CDR1 and CDR2 are SGHNT and YENEEA. The CDR3 totals 14 residues. V lost 5 bases and J 0 bases, leaving 10 bases between the germline ends. The CDR3 loop is CASSPWGLNTEAFF. The CDR3 nucleotides are TGTGCCAGCAGCCCCTGGGGGTTGAACACTGAAGCTTTCTTT. Looking up the rest from reference TRBV11-3 and TRBJ1-1 gives the full variable domain: EAGVVQSPRYKIIEKKQPVAFWCNPISGHNTLYWYLQNLGQGPELLIRYENEEAVDDSQLPKDRFSAERLKGVDSTLKIQPAELGDSAVYLCASSPWGLNTEAFFGQGTRLTVV.

The chain recombines TRBV28 with TRBJ1-2, with TRBD1 matching over 9 bases. V lost 3 bases to trimming and J lost 2 bases; unmatched junction nucleotides: 4. Germline V gives CDR1 MDHEN, CDR2 SYDVKM. This CDR3 spans 15 amino acids. CDR3 in amino acids: CASSFRDRVNYGYTF. The CDR3 nucleotides read TGTGCCAGCAGTTTTCGGGACAGGGTGAACTATGGCTACACCTTC.

The gene calls are TRBV6-8 and TRBJ1-1; unclear D gene. Trimming shortened V by 0 bases and J by 12 bases, and 11 bases separated the two germline ends. CDR1 and CDR2 from the germline V gene are MNHGY and SAAAGT. The CDR3 loop spans 12 amino acids. CDR3 DNA: TGTGCCAGCAGTTACTCTACGGGGTTATCTTTCTTT. Its protein is CASSYSTGLSFF.

This chain joins TRBV7-2 and TRBJ2-2; the D gene is possibly TRBD1 (6 bases). This CDR3 has 13 amino acids. The germline V and J ends were trimmed by 5 bases and 6 bases, with 10 bases remaining between them. Germline V gene lookup returns CDR1 SGHTA and CDR2 FQGNSA. CDR3 coding DNA: TGTGCCAGCAGCCCAGGGGTGGCCGGGGAGCTGTTTTTT. Translating gives CASSPGVAGELFF.

The chain recombines TRBV6-8 with TRBJ1-5; D call uncertain. Germline CDR1 reads MNHGY; CDR2 reads SAAAGT. The CDR3 has 15 residues. Trimming cost V 3 bases and J 2 bases, with 11 bases left between them. CDR3 amino acids: CASSYRGGGNQPQHF. CDR3 DNA sequence: TGTGCCAGCAGTTATCGCGGTGGAGGCAATCAGCCCCAGCATTTT.

The chain recombines TRBV7-8 with TRBJ1-2; D may be TRBD1 (6 bases). The germline V gene encodes CDR1 SGHVS and CDR2 FQNEAQ. This CDR3 comprises 13 residues. Trimming stripped 5 bases from V and 5 bases from J, with 12 bases between. CDR3 bases: TGTGCCAGCAGCCTACAGGGCTCATATGGCTACACCTTC. This gives the protein CASSLQGSYGYTF.

In this sample, this clone turned up once. V usage is TRBV6-7 and J usage is TRBJ1-2, with 8 bases fitting TRBD1. TRBV6-7 falls under the ORF class, with uncertain function. The V and J ends lost 5 bases and 8 bases, in that order; junction bases with no gene match: 13. The CDR3 is 15 amino acids. CDR3 sequence (DNA): TGTGCCAGCAGTACCTCCCCGACAGGGGTGAAGGGCTACACCTTC. The encoded protein is CASSTSPTGVKGYTF.

Only a few counts were recorded for this clone. This chain joins TRBV11-3 and TRBJ1-1; TRBD1 aligns across 10 bases. With V trimmed by 4 bases and J by 1 base, 3 bases remained unmatched. CDR3 size: 15 residues. The germline V gene has CDR1 SGHNT and CDR2 YENEEA. The CDR3 spells CASSSTGGTNTEAFF. CDR3 DNA: TGTGCCAGCAGCTCGACAGGGGGCACGAACACTGAAGCTTTCTTT.

By sample fraction, this clone is medium-sized. The chain uses TRBV11-3 and TRBJ2-5; TRBD2 matches at 7 bases. Looked up from germline, CDR1 is SGHNT and CDR2 is YENEEA. This CDR3 has 16 amino acids. V trimming: 5 bases; J trimming: 5 bases; junction bases outside the gene matches: 14. DNA of the CDR3: TGTGCCAGCAGCCAGCGGGGCAGCCGGGGCCGCGAGACCCAGTACTTC. Translation: CASSQRGSRGRETQYF.

The chain combines TRBV18 with TRBJ2-3; D not resolved. The CDR3 is 15 amino acids. The V gene lost 5 bases and the J gene lost 3 bases, with 15 bases spanning the gap. Germline assignment: CDR1 KGHSH and CDR2 LQKENI. The CDR3 DNA is TGTGCCAGCTCAAACGAGAAACCCGTTACAGATACGCAGTATTTT. Translation gives CASSNEKPVTDTQYF.